The clone carrying this T cell receptor beta chain appeared once. Its antigen is as yet unknown. Using immunoSEQ multiplex PCR, the repertoire was profiled, and TCRdb retains in-frame clones only, with some absent. The table shows 55,000 to 90,000 clones, with 86% occurring only once. Blood samples were obtained at baseline, cycle 4 day 1, and cycle 7 day 1. This record comes from a study of OX40 agonist ivuxolimab in advanced cancers. Whole-study results and caveats: Compared with CD4+, CD8+ T cells on average had more expanded clones.

The germline gives CDR1 SGHNT, CDR2 YYREEE (reference sequence). V gave up 4 bases and J gave up 7 bases, with 15 bases separating them. The CDR3 totals 13 residues. The sequence was collected from an adult with an advanced solid tumor such as melanoma, head and neck, liver or kidney cancer. The sequencing here drew on CD4+ or CD8+ T cells sorted from blood, taken in a trial of the OX40 agonist ivuxolimab. This sequence joins TRBV5-4 and TRBJ2-7, with D maybe TRBD1 (7 bases). The CDR3 nucleotides are TGTGCCAGCAGCCGCGAGGGGGCGGGGGAGCAGTACTTC. Translating gives CASSREGAGEQYF.